One sample yielded the 24 T cell receptor beta chains listed below, sequenced in a study of Ad26.COV2.S vaccination and SARS-CoV-2 variants (TCRdb year 2021). This specimen's treatment or condition label, per the study, means: roughly 20 received Ad26.COV2.S at low or high dose, single or two shots; roughly five received placebo; per-sample allocation not given. Repertoires of vaccine and placebo recipients were sequenced from samples taken on day 63 after the first injection. The receptor library was made with the immunoSEQ multiplex PCR assay. This immuneACCESS table, as held by TCRdb, lists in-frame sequences with V and J called but not all clones. Of the missing ones, under half trace to an unresolved V gene in checked studies; the others have no known cause. For this sample there are about 390,000 clones; approximately 90% appear just once. The ten biggest clones cover about 3.6% of the sample.

The sample consisted of peripheral blood, taken in a trial of Ad26.COV2.S vaccine versus placebo. Every receptor here comes from a person aged 18 to 65 who received the Ad26.COV2.S COVID-19 vaccine or a placebo.

This chain links TRBV2 with TRBJ2-7; D is unclear. This CDR3 spans 12 amino acids. The germline V gene encodes CDR1 SNHLY and CDR2 FYNNEI. Trimming left V 1 base short and J 5 bases short, with 6 bases between. The CDR3 here is CASSEGSNEQYF. CDR3 coding DNA: TGTGCCAGCAGTGAAGGGTCTAACGAGCAGTACTTC.

This chain links TRBV4-2 with TRBJ2-3; maybe TRBD2 (5 bases). Germline V gene lookup returns CDR1 LGHNA and CDR2 YNFKEQ. With 4 bases removed from V and 0 bases from J, the gap between germline ends came to 11 bases. This CDR3 is built from 15 residues. CDR3 residues: CASSPSSSSTDTQYF. As DNA, the CDR3 is TGTGCCAGCAGCCCCTCATCTAGCAGCACAGATACGCAGTATTTT.

The chain employs TRBV6-1 and TRBJ1-5; possible D gene TRBD1, 5 bases. The CDR3 contains 16 residues. The ends were cut back, 3 bases at V and 0 bases at J, with 12 bases in the middle. Germline CDR1 MNHNS, CDR2 SASEGT. The CDR3 coding sequence is TGTGCCAGCAGTGAGGATGGGGGTTATAGCAATCAGCCCCAGCATTTT. Residues: CASSEDGGYSNQPQHF.

The chain has TRBV6-5 and TRBJ2-7; 9 bases match TRBD1. Germline trimming cut 6 bases from V and 5 bases from J; bases unmatched to any gene: 8. Germline V lookup: CDR1 MNHEY, CDR2 SVGAGI. This CDR3 is built from 14 residues. CDR3 protein: CASRPQGAGNEQYF. In DNA, the CDR3 is TGTGCCAGCAGGCCACAGGGGGCTGGCAACGAGCAGTACTTC.

This chain links TRBV10-3 with TRBJ1-2; possible D gene TRBD1, 6 bases. The ends were cut back, 6 bases at V and 3 bases at J, with 14 bases in the middle. The germline V gene encodes CDR1 ENHRY and CDR2 SYGVKD. The CDR3 runs to 14 residues. The CDR3 protein is CAISLQGDYYGYTF. DNA for the CDR3: TGTGCCATCAGCCTACAGGGAGATTACTATGGCTACACCTTC.

The chain couples TRBV11-2 to TRBJ2-7; 9 nucleotides match TRBD1. The V segment lost 4 bases and the J segment 4 bases; nucleotides outside the gene matches: 8. Germline CDR1 reads SGHAT; CDR2 reads FQNNGV. The CDR3 loop spans 15 amino acids. CDR3 residues: CASSSPGTGRYEQYF. The CDR3 DNA is TGTGCCAGCAGCTCCCCCGGGACAGGGCGATACGAGCAGTACTTC.

This chain uses TRBV7-9 with TRBJ2-2; possible D gene TRBD2, 5 bases. The germline V gene has CDR1 SEHNR and CDR2 FQNEAQ (reference sequence). CDR3 length: 17 residues. The V gene lost 3 bases and the J gene lost 5 bases, with 19 bases spanning the gap. The CDR3 protein is CASSLRAHTLGTGELFF. The DNA for the CDR3 is TGTGCCAGCAGCTTGCGGGCGCACACCCTTGGGACCGGGGAGCTGTTTTTT. The complete variable domain, with remaining parts taken from reference TRBV7-9 and TRBJ2-2, reads DTGVSQNPRHKITKRGQNVTFRCDPISEHNRLYWYRQTLGQGPEFLTYFQNEAQLEKSRLLSDRFSAERPKGSFSTLEIQRTEQGDSAMYLCASSLRAHTLGTGELFFGEGSRLTVL.

The chain joins TRBV2 to TRBJ2-5; D unclear. Germline assignment: CDR1 SNHLY and CDR2 FYNNEI. CDR3 length: 14 residues. With 6 bases removed from V and 0 bases from J, the gap between germline ends came to 11 bases. The CDR3 DNA is TGTGCCAGCAGGGGCGAGGTGTACCAAGAGACCCAGTACTTC. Translated: CASRGEVYQETQYF.

This chain links TRBV29-1 with TRBJ2-3; 9 bases agree with TRBD2. Germline CDR1 is SQVTM and CDR2 is ANQGSEA. The CDR3 length is 14 residues. V lost 4 bases and J lost 1; bases outside the gene matches: 3. The CDR3 nucleotides read TGCAGCGTTGCGACTAGCGGAGGCACAGATACGCAGTATTTT. Translating gives CSVATSGGTDTQYF.

The chain has TRBV11-2 and TRBJ1-2, with TRBD1 matching 9 bases. The germline V gene encodes CDR1 SGHAT and CDR2 FQNNGV. This CDR3 is built from 16 residues. V dropped 0 bases and J dropped 5; count of bases not matched to a gene: 7. The CDR3 DNA reads TGTGCCAGCAGCTTAGAAACCGGGGGGACAGGGTATGGCTACACCTTC. Translation: CASSLETGGTGYGYTF. Full variable domain (rest looked up from reference TRBV11-2 and TRBJ1-2): EAGVAQSPRYKIIEKRQSVAFWCNPISGHATLYWYQQILGQGPKLLIQFQNNGVVDDSQLPKDRFSAERLKGVDSTLKIQPAKLEDSAVYLCASSLETGGTGYGYTFGSGTRLTVV.

J is TRBJ2-2 and V is TRBV3-1 (or the pseudogene TRBV3-2), with D possibly matching TRBD1 (6 bases). V was trimmed by 5 bases and J by 5 bases, leaving 15 bases between them. Germline loops: CDR1 LGHDT, CDR2 YNNKEL (reference sequence). CDR3 size: 15 residues. Here the CDR3 DNA reads TGTGCCAGCAGCAACCCGGACAGTAGGACCGGGGAGCTGTTTTTT. Translating gives CASSNPDSRTGELFF.

Concerning this clone itself: This specimen includes other DNA sequences encoding the same CDR3. This chain joins TRBV12-3 or TRBV12-4 and TRBJ1-3, with D uncertain. Trimming stripped 3 bases from V and 4 bases from J, with 7 bases between. The CDR3 extends over 13 amino acids. The CDR3 DNA reads TGTGCCAGCAGTTTGGGAAGAGGAAACACCATATATTTT. Its protein is CASSLGRGNTIYF.

The chain uses TRBV27 and TRBJ1-1; D is unresolved. The CDR3 spans 13 residues. CDR1 and CDR2 (germline): MNHEY, SMNVEV (reference sequence). V was shortened by 2 bases and J by 4 bases, with 8 bases between the two germline ends. CDR3: CASSLTEGTEAFF. The CDR3 nucleotides read TGTGCCAGCAGTTTAACGGAGGGCACTGAAGCTTTCTTT.

The V and J genes are TRBV19 and TRBJ1-1; D call uncertain. Germline-derived CDR1 and CDR2 are LNHDA and SQIVND (reference sequence). There are 13 residues in the CDR3. V was trimmed by 3 bases and J by 4 bases, leaving 9 bases between them. CDR3 nucleotide sequence: TGTGCCAGTAGTATCGCTCGACGCACTGAAGCTTTCTTT. This translates into CASSIARRTEAFF.

Here the CDR3 DNA reads TGTGCCAGTAGTATAAGCATCGGAGGACAGGGAGATTCACCCCTCCACTTT. This codes for CASSISIGGQGDSPLHF. The chain is built from TRBV19 and TRBJ1-6; 8 bases match TRBD1. V was pared by 2 bases and J by 8 bases, with 11 bases of the junction left unmatched. There are 17 residues in the CDR3. Per germline, CDR1 LNHDA and CDR2 SQIVND (reference sequence).

The gene calls are TRBV6-6 and TRBJ2-7; the D is unclear. The CDR3 is made up of 11 amino acids. In germline, CDR1 is MNHNY, CDR2 SVGAGI (reference sequence). Trimming left V 7 bases short and J 6 bases short, with 10 bases between. The CDR3 loop is CASTLGFEQYF. The CDR3 DNA reads TGTGCCAGCACCTTAGGGTTCGAGCAGTACTTC.

The chain is built from TRBV11-2 and TRBJ1-3, with D possibly TRBD1 on 6 matching bases. Trimming shortened V by 5 bases and J by 2 bases, and 10 bases separated the two germline ends. The CDR3 is 14 residues long. Germline values: CDR1 SGHAT, CDR2 FQNNGV. The CDR3 sequence: CASSLTGTGNTIYF. DNA of the CDR3: TGTGCCAGCAGCCTGACAGGAACTGGAAACACCATATATTTT.

A single count supports this clone. At one boundary the junction diverges from the germline segment, which might be a read error. The chain couples TRBV7-7 to TRBJ2-1; the match to TRBD1 covers 7 bases. Germline V CDR1 and CDR2: SSHAT, FNYEAQ (reference sequence). The CDR3 has 15 residues. CDR3: CASSLEGAGYNEQFF. The DNA of the CDR3 is TGTGCTAGCAGCCTCGAGGGGGCAGGATACAATGAGCAGTTCTTC.

The chain links TRBV11-2 to TRBJ2-3; D is possibly TRBD1 (5 bases). This CDR3 has 15 residues. V was cut by 0 bases and J by 0 bases, with 7 bases left in between. Germline loops: CDR1 SGHAT, CDR2 FQNNGV. The CDR3 here is CASSLEPGSTDTQYF. CDR3 DNA sequence: TGTGCCAGCAGCTTAGAGCCAGGGAGCACAGATACGCAGTATTTT.

The chain uses TRBV2 and TRBJ1-1, with D unresolved. The CDR3 runs 13 residues. Trimming shortened V by 3 bases and J by 1 base, and 6 bases separated the two germline ends. Per the germline V gene, CDR1 is SNHLY and CDR2 is FYNNEI. The CDR3 protein is CASSDSGNTEAFF. CDR3 in DNA: TGTGCCAGCAGTGACTCCGGGAACACTGAAGCTTTCTTT.

This clone was found a few times. The V gene is TRBV2, the J gene TRBJ1-5; 7 nucleotides align to TRBD1. This CDR3 region has 16 residues. With 2 bases clipped from V and 2 bases from J, the junction kept 6 bases outside the gene matches. Germline V gene lookup returns CDR1 SNHLY and CDR2 FYNNEI. CDR3 bases: TGTGCCAGCAGTGAAAGGGGGCAGCGGGGCAATCAGCCCCAGCATTTT. It yields the protein CASSERGQRGNQPQHF.

J is TRBJ1-1 and V is TRBV2; D unclear. Trimming took off 9 bases at V and 5 bases at J, with 7 bases between the two ends. Germline V gene lookup returns CDR1 SNHLY and CDR2 FYNNEI. The CDR3 extends over 10 amino acids. CDR3 coding DNA: TGTGCCAGAGGGCCGACTGAAGCTTTCTTT. Protein product: CARGPTEAFF.

V and J are TRBV13 and TRBJ1-1, with D tentatively TRBD1 (5 bases). Per the germline V gene, CDR1 is PRHDT and CDR2 is FYEKMQ (reference sequence). This CDR3 has 18 amino acids. The V end was cut by 5 bases, the J end by 4 bases, with 26 bases between. The CDR3 DNA sequence: TGTGCCAGCAGCACACATTTCGGGACGGGAGGTACCGGCACTGAAGCTTTCTTT. Its protein product is CASSTHFGTGGTGTEAFF.

The chain carries TRBV5-1 and TRBJ2-7, with 10 positions matching TRBD2. The length of the CDR3 is 13 residues. The V and J ends lost 5 bases and 4 bases, in that order; junction bases with no gene match: 3. Germline V gene lookup returns CDR1 SGHRS and CDR2 YFSETQ. The chain's CDR3 is CASSSLAGYEQYF. The CDR3 DNA reads as TGCGCCAGCAGTTCACTAGCGGGGTACGAGCAGTACTTC.